This T cell receptor beta chain was identified during a study of beta chain features in type 1 diabetes. Study-level points and caveats: Among all four CD4+ subsets, Type 1 diabetes patients had TCRB CDR3s that were moderately but significantly shorter. Insertions were fewer and deletions more numerous at VDJ junctions in type 1 diabetes patients.

This clone has just a few counts. Its antigen remains unidentified. Researchers reported sorting CD4+ naive, central memory, regulatory and stem cell-like memory cells via CD45RO/CCR7/CD25/CD127/CD95/CD27. Losses at the gene ends were 5 bases for V and 3 bases for J; bases not matched to a gene: 7. Germline values: CDR1 SEHNR, CDR2 FQNEAQ (reference sequence). The CDR3 length is 18 residues. The isolated RNA, all of it, was reverse transcribed, so expressed TCRB transcripts were what got sequenced. The table came from immunoSEQ multiplex PCR; TCRdb's copy has only in-frame clones and leaves some out. The table lists 900,000 or so clones, roughly a sixth of them singletons.

Sequenced: naive CD4+ T cells from blood. The V call is TRBV7-9, the J call TRBJ2-1; 16 positions match TRBD2. The receptor was isolated from a woman under 30 in good health. CDR3 DNA: TGTGCCAGCAGCGCGGCCGGGACTAGCGGGAGGGTCTACAATGAGCAGTTCTTC. Translated: CASSAAGTSGRVYNEQFF.